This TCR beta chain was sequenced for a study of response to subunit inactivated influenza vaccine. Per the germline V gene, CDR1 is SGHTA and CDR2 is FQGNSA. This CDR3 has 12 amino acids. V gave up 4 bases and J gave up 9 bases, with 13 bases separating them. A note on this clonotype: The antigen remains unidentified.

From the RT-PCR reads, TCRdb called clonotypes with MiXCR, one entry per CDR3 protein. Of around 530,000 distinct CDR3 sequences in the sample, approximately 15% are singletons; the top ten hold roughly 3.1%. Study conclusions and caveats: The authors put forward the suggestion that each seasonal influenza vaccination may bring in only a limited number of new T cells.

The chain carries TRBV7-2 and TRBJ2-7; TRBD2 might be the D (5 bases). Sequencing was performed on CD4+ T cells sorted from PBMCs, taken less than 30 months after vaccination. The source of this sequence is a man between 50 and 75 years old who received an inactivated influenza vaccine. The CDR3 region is CASSSPGLGQYF. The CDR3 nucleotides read TGTGCCAGCAGCTCACCCGGACTGGGGCAGTACTTC. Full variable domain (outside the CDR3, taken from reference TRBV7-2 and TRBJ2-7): GAGVSQSPSNKVTEKGKDVELRCDPISGHTALYWYRQSLGQGLEFLIYFQGNSAPDKSGLPSDRFSAERTGGSVSTLTIQRTQQEDSAVYLCASSSPGLGQYFGPGTRLTVT.